This TCR beta chain was recorded in a study of shared clonotypes between healthy human individuals. This clone was found many times. TCRdb's table, derived via immunoSEQ multiplex PCR, lists solely in-frame clones and lacks some. The sample holds some 530,000 clones, about 72% seen once. Per germline, CDR1 SGHRS and CDR2 YFSETQ. The CDR3 runs 16 residues. Losses at the gene ends were 0 bases for V and 7 bases for J; bases not matched to a gene: 9. Specimen: PBMCs. The chain combines TRBV5-1 with TRBJ2-1; 8 positions agree with TRBD2. The receptor comes from a woman in her thirties or forties in good health. Some clones in this sample may be carry-over from other donors' samples. This CDR3 reads CASSLAPGLVKNEQFF. CDR3 in DNA: TGCGCCAGCAGCTTGGCCCCGGGACTAGTTAAAAATGAGCAGTTCTTC.